This TCR beta chain was sequenced in a study of cytomegalovirus exposure and HLA in healthy donors. About the research overall: Findings of an earlier analysis included about 120 million unique TCR beta sequences from some 190 million T cells. HLA-typed donors were the source of 82 million or so unique TCRs, which an early data release held.

Notes on the study in general: One later analysis reportedly identified an Asian-associated ancestry cluster that showed fewer N-insertions than the roughly 700-donor mean. The study recorded about 150 TCR beta chains that were cytomegalovirus-associated.

Vbeta (60) and Jbeta (13) primers were used in the PCR. The data were produced by immunoSEQ multiplex PCR, yet TCRdb's version contains in-frame clones alone and is incomplete. The sample includes over 40,000 clones, around three quarters seen only once; the top ten take approximately 6%. This clone was counted a few times. Its specificity is unknown. Germline lookup yields CDR1 SGHDT and CDR2 YYEEEE. This CDR3 contains 16 residues. With V trimmed by 4 bases and J by 0 bases, 6 bases remained unmatched. Material for sequencing was PBMCs. The sequence derives from a man aged 25 to 40 in good health and CMV-seronegative. This rearrangement joins TRBV5-6 to TRBJ1-3; TRBD1 agrees at 8 bases. CDR3 in DNA: TGTGCCAGCAGCGCGACAGGGGAAAGCTCTGGAAACACCATATATTTT. Encoded protein: CASSATGESSGNTIYF.